Detailed here is one T cell receptor (beta chain). The CDR3 totals 15 residues. Germline V gene data show CDR1 as ENHRY and CDR2 as SYGVKD. Trimming stripped 2 bases from V and 8 bases from J, with 18 bases between. The sample comes from a study of blood T cell repertoires in COVID-19. Whole-study context: Acute-phase and convalescent COVID-19 samples originated in the United States, Italy and Spain. Sample material is recorded as cDNA or gDNA derived from T cells, B-cell-depleted T cells, or PBMCs.

As processed by the authors: By means of reference gene primer amplification, nucleated cell counts were estimated. The method was immunoSEQ multiplex PCR; TCRdb's version includes in-frame clones alone and lacks a portion of them. The V and J calls and the clone size are those of that table, but D and trimming were determined from the DNA. The top ten clones hold around 5% of a sample with around 200,000 clones, roughly 81% of them seen once. The rearrangement links TRBV10-3 to TRBJ1-1, with D perhaps matching TRBD1 (6 bases). This TCR derives from a woman aged 80 or older with acute or convalescent COVID-19. The sequenced sample was peripheral blood. CDR3 residues: CAISEEAGAGPEAFF. In DNA, the CDR3 is TGTGCCATCAGTGAGGAGGCAGGGGCGGGCCCCGAAGCTTTCTTT.